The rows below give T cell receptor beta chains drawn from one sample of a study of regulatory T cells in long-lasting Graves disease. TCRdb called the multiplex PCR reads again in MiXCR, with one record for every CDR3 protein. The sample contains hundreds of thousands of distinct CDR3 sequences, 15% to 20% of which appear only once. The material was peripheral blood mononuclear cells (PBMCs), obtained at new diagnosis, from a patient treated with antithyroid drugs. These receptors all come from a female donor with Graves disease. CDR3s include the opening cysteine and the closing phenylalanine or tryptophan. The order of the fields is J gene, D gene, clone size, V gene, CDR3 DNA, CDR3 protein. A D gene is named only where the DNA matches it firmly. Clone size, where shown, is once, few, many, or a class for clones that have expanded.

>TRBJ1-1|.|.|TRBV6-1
TGTGCCAGCAGTGCCACCCCCGGGACGGACACTGAAGCTTTCTTT
CASSATPGTDTEAFF
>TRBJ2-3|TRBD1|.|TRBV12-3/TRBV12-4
TGTGCCAGCAGTTTAAAGTTGGGGACAGGTGGGTCAGATACGCAGTATTTT
CASSLKLGTGGSDTQYF
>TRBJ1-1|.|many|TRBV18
TGTGCCAGCTCACCACCCGTGAACACTGAAGCTTTCTTT
CASSPPVNTEAFF
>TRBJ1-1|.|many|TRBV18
TGTGCCAGCTCACTCTCGACGCGGATGAACACTGAAGCTTTCTTT
CASSLSTRMNTEAFF
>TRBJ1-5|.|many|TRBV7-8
TGTGCCAGCAGCCATGAGAGCCGCAATCAGCCCCAGCATTTT
CASSHESRNQPQHF
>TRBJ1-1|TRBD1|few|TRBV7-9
TGTGCCAGCAGCGACAGGGAGCGCACTGAAGCTTTCTTT
CASSDRERTEAFF
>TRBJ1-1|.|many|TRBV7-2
TGTGCCAGCAGCTCTCCCGGGAGGGGCGCTGAAGCTTTCTTT
CASSSPGRGAEAFF
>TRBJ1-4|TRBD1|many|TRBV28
TGTGCCAGCAGCTTACTCCAGGGGGGGGGTGAAAAACTGTTTTTT
CASSLLQGGGEKLFF
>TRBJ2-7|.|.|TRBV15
TGTGCCACCAGCAGAGACGAGCAGTACTTC
CATSRDEQYF
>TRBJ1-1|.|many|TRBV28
TGTGCCAGCAGTTTGAAGCTGAACACTGAAGCTTTCTTT
CASSLKLNTEAFF
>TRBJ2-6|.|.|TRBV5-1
TGCGCCAGCACCCCAGGTGGGATGGGTATTGGGGCCAACGTCCTGACTTTC
CASTPGGMGIGANVLTF
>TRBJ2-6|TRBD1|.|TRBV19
TGTGCCAGTAGTATCCTTCTACAGGGGGCTGGGGCCAACGTCCTGACTTTC
CASSILLQGAGANVLTF
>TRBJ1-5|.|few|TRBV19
TGTGCCAGTAGTATATTAGGGCAGCATAGCAATCAGCCCCAGCATTTT
CASSILGQHSNQPQHF
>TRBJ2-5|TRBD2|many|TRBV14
TGTGCCAGCAGCCAAGAGGGGCGGGAGTACCAAGAGACCCAGTACTTC
CASSQEGREYQETQYF
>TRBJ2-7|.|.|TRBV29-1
TGCAGCGTTGTTGATGGGAACTACGAGCAGTACTTC
CSVVDGNYEQYF
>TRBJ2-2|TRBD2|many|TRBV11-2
TGTGCCAGCAGCTTATCGATATGGGGCGGGAGGGCCTACACCGGGGAGCTGTTTTTT
CASSLSIWGGRAYTGELFF
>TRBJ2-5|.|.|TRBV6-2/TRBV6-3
TGTGCCAGCAGTGAAGGGGTAGCCCAAGAGACCCAGTACTTC
CASSEGVAQETQYF
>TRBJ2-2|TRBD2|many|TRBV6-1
TGTGCCAGCAGTGAAAGGCTAGCGGGGATCGGGGAGCTGTTTTTT
CASSERLAGIGELFF
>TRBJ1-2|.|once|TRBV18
TGTGCCAGCTCACCAATCAGGACGGCAATGGACTATGGCTACACCTTC
CASSPIRTAMDYGYTF
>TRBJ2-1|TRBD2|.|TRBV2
TGTGCCAGCAGTGGGGGACTAGCGGCCTTTAATGAGCAGTTCTTC
CASSGGLAAFNEQFF
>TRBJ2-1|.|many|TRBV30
TGTGCCTGGAGTGTAGGACGTGAGCAGTTCTTC
CAWSVGREQFF
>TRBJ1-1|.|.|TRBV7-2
TGTGCCAGCAGCATTGTCGGGGGCCGGGGGTCGAACACTGAAGCTTTCTTT
CASSIVGGRGSNTEAFF
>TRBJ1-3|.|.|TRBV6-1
TGTGCCAGCTGCCCCCGGGGGGGACTGGTGACTGGAAACACCATATATTTT
CASCPRGGLVTGNTIYF
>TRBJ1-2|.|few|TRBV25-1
TGTGCCAGCACTCCGGACGGAAACTATGGCTACACCTTC
CASTPDGNYGYTF
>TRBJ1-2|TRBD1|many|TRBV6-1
TGTGCCACTCGTACAGGGGCAAGGGGCTACACCTTC
CATRTGARGYTF
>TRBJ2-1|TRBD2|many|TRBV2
TGTGCCAGCGACGGACTAGCGGGAGGGCTTGGTGAGCAGTTCTTC
CASDGLAGGLGEQFF
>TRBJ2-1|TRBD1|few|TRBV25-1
TGTGCCAGCAGTGAAAACTGGCAGGGGGCTGTGCAGTTCTTC
CASSENWQGAVQFF
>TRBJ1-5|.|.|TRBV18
TGTGCCAGCTCACCACAGGCTCTTGTGCAGCCCCAGCATTTT
CASSPQALVQPQHF
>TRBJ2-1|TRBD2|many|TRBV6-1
TGTGCCAGCAGTAAACAAATGGGACTAGCGGGAATCAGCTCCTACAATGAGCAGTTCTTC
CASSKQMGLAGISSYNEQFF
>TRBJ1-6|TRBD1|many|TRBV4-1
TGCGCCAGCAGCATTCCGGGACAGGGGAATTCACCCCTCCACTTT
CASSIPGQGNSPLHF
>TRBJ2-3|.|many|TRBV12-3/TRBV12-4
TGTGCCAGCAGTTCGGCGGGAAACACAGATACGCAGTATTTT
CASSSAGNTDTQYF
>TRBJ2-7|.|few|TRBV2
TGTGCCAGCAAGCGCGGGCCATACTACGGGCAGTACTTC
CASKRGPYYGQYF
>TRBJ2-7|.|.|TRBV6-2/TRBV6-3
TGTGCCAGCAGTCCCCTCACATGGCGGGACTACGAGCAGTACTTC
CASSPLTWRDYEQYF
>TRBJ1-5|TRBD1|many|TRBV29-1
TGCAGCGTGGGACAGGGGGTTGGCAATCAGCCCCAGCATTTT
CSVGQGVGNQPQHF
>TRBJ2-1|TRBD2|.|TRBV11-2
TGTGCCAGCAGCTTAACTAGCGGGGGGGCCGGCAATGAGCAGTTCTTC
CASSLTSGGAGNEQFF
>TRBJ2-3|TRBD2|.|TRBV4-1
TGCGCCAGCAGCCAAGGCCTAGCGGGAGTCGGCAGCACAGATACGCAGTATTTT
CASSQGLAGVGSTDTQYF
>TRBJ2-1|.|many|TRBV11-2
TGTGCCAGCAGCTTAGATCCAAGGTCCTACTCCTACAATGAGCAGTTCTTC
CASSLDPRSYSYNEQFF
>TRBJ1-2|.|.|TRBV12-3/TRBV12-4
TGTGCCAGCAGGCCACAGGGTTTATTTGGCTACACCTTC
CASRPQGLFGYTF
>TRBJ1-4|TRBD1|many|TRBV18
TGTGCCAGCTCACCCGACAGGGTCGGTATTGCGACTAATGAAAAACTGTTTTTT
CASSPDRVGIATNEKLFF
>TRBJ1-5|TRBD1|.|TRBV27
TGTGCCAGCTCCATGGGGCAGGGGGCAGGCGGCAATCAGCCCCAGCATTTT
CASSMGQGAGGNQPQHF
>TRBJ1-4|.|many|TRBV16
TGTGCCAGCAGTCCCTCCCAAAGGGTGGCAAATGAAAAACTGTTTTTT
CASSPSQRVANEKLFF
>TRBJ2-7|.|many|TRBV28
TGTGCCAGCAGTACAGGGTCAGGGTCCTACGAGCAGTACTTC
CASSTGSGSYEQYF
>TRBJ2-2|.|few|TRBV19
TGTGCCAGTAGCCCAAATTATCGCGGGGAGCTGTTTTTT
CASSPNYRGELFF
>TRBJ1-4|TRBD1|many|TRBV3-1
TGTGCCAGCAGCCACCGACAGGGGGAGGTTGAAAAACTGTTTTTT
CASSHRQGEVEKLFF
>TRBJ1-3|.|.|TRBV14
TGTGCCAGCTCAGGGACCTCTGGAAACACCATATATTTT
CASSGTSGNTIYF
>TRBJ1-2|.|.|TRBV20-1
TGCAGTGCTAGACCCATCCTTGGGAACTATGGCTACACCTTC
CSARPILGNYGYTF
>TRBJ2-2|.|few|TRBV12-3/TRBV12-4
TGTGCCAGCAGTTCCAGTAGGTACACCGGGGAGCTGTTTTTT
CASSSSRYTGELFF
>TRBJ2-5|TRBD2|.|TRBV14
TGTGCCAGCAGCTCACGGAGGGCTAGCGGGATAGGCTTTCGAGAGACCCAGTACTTC
CASSSRRASGIGFRETQYF
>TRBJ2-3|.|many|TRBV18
TGTGCCAGCTCACCACGTTCGGGGTCGGCTAGCACAGATACGCAGTATTTT
CASSPRSGSASTDTQYF
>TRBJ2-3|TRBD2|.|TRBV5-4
TGTGCCAGCAGCGGCGGGCAGCGGGGAATGGGTACGCAGTATTTT
CASSGGQRGMGTQYF
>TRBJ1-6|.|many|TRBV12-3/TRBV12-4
TGTGCCAGCAGTTTAGAGGAGGGTGGGAATTCACCCCTCCACTTT
CASSLEEGGNSPLHF
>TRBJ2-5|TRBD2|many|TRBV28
TGTGCCAGCAGAAGGCTAGCGGGAGTTTTGGAGACCCAGTACTTC
CASRRLAGVLETQYF